One sample yielded the 17 T cell receptor beta chains listed below, sequenced in a study of control samples from healthy donors and cancer patients. Assay used: immunoSEQ multiplex PCR; TCRdb lists only in-frame clones, some missing. The table has about 170,000 clones, about nine tenths seen once. The sequencing sample was made of blood. Receptor source: a woman aged 25 to 45 in good health.

The chain carries TRBV11-1 and TRBJ1-5; D is unclear. Germline loops: CDR1 SGHAT, CDR2 FQDESV (reference sequence). There are 15 residues in the CDR3. The germline V and J ends were trimmed by 1 base and 0 bases, with 7 bases remaining between them. The CDR3 region is CASSLGHFSNQPQHF. The DNA of the CDR3 is TGTGCCAGCAGCTTAGGACATTTTAGCAATCAGCCCCAGCATTTT.

The chain recombines TRBV14 with TRBJ2-3; 13 positions match TRBD2. Unmatched junction bases numbered 6, after V lost 3 bases and J lost 6 bases. Germline assignment: CDR1 SGHDN and CDR2 FVKESK. The CDR3 contains 16 residues. This CDR3 is CASSQPGLAGRDTQYF. CDR3 sequence (DNA): TGTGCCAGCAGCCAGCCGGGACTAGCGGGAAGGGATACGCAGTATTTT. The full variable domain, with the rest looked up from reference TRBV14 and TRBJ2-3, is EAGVTQFPSHSVIEKGQTVTLRCDPISGHDNLYWYRRVMGKEIKFLLHFVKESKQDESGMPNNRFLAERTGGTYSTLKVQPAELEDSGVYFCASSQPGLAGRDTQYFGPGTRLTVL.

This sequence joins TRBV19 and TRBJ1-1; 8 bases are shared with TRBD1. The CDR3 is made up of 14 amino acids. Per germline, CDR1 LNHDA and CDR2 SQIVND (reference sequence). V dropped 7 bases and J dropped 1; count of bases not matched to a gene: 5. The CDR3 spells CASTPTGANTEAFF. In nucleotides, the CDR3 is TGTGCCAGTACCCCGACAGGGGCGAACACTGAAGCTTTCTTT.

The genes are TRBV7-9 and TRBJ2-2; 9 nucleotides match TRBD1. The CDR3 consists of 15 residues. V shed 5 bases and J 5 bases; nucleotides not matched to a gene: 6. Germline-derived CDR1 and CDR2 are SEHNR and FQNEAQ (reference sequence). The CDR3: CASSKRTGVTGELFF. In nucleotides, the CDR3 is TGTGCCAGCAGCAAGAGGACAGGGGTGACCGGGGAGCTGTTTTTT.

The gene calls are TRBV28 and TRBJ1-4; D remains unclear. V was shortened by 3 bases and J by 7 bases, with 12 bases between the two germline ends. The CDR3 consists of 14 residues. Germline-derived CDR1 and CDR2 are MDHEN and SYDVKM. The CDR3: CASSFLGGGEKLFF. The CDR3 DNA reads as TGTGCCAGCAGTTTTCTGGGAGGCGGTGAAAAACTGTTTTTT. The complete variable domain, with remaining parts taken from reference TRBV28 and TRBJ1-4, reads DVKVTQSSRYLVKRTGEKVFLECVQDMDHENMFWYRQDPGLGLRLIYFSYDVKMKEKGDIPEGYSVSREKKERFSLILESASTNQTSMYLCASSFLGGGEKLFFGSGTQLSVL.

The rearrangement uses TRBV21-1 and TRBJ1-1; the D call of TRBD1 is as the table states it, not checked on the DNA. TRBV21-1 is shown as a pseudogene. The CDR3 contains 15 residues. In DNA form, the CDR3 reads TGTGCCAGCAGCAAACGGTGGGACATGAACACTGAAGCTTTCTTT. This translates into CASSKRWDMNTEAFF.

Turning to this clone: Distinct nucleotide sequences in the sample also encode this CDR3. The rearrangement links TRBV12-3 or TRBV12-4 to TRBJ1-2, with D possibly matching TRBD1 (5 bases). The CDR3 is made up of 12 amino acids. V lost 1 base to trimming and J lost 8 bases, with 8 bases between them. The CDR3 nucleotides are TGTGCCAGCAGTTTAGGGACATACGGCTACACCTTC. It encodes CASSLGTYGYTF.

The chain uses TRBV7-9 and TRBJ2-1; 7 bases match TRBD1. This CDR3 is built from 15 residues. Trimming at V came to 1 base and at J to 3 bases, leaving 3 bases not matched to a gene. Germline lookup yields CDR1 SEHNR and CDR2 FQNEAQ (reference sequence). The CDR3 spells CASSLGQGHYNEQFF. The CDR3 DNA sequence: TGTGCCAGCAGCTTAGGACAGGGCCACTACAATGAGCAGTTCTTC.

About this clone itself: One junction end disagrees with the germline gene, perhaps due to a read error. This chain joins TRBV28 and TRBJ2-7, with D possibly being TRBD2 (6 bases). This CDR3 has 14 residues. Germline CDR1 MDHEN, CDR2 SYDVKM. The chain's CDR3 is CVSSFGRVSYEQYF. The CDR3 nucleotides are TGTGTCAGCAGTTTCGGGAGAGTGTCCTACGAGCAGTACTTC.

This clone showed up just once. J is TRBJ2-7 and V is TRBV29-1; 8 nucleotides match TRBD1. This CDR3 region has 12 residues. Trimming took 4 bases from V and 5 from J; bases not matched to a gene: 4. The germline gives CDR1 SQVTM, CDR2 ANQGSEA. The CDR3 nucleotides read TGCAGCGTTGGACAGGGGAACGACGAGCAGTACTTC. Translating it yields CSVGQGNDEQYF.

This chain links TRBV6-5 with TRBJ1-5; D ambiguous. This CDR3 has 13 residues. Germline V gene data show CDR1 as MNHEY and CDR2 as SVGAGI. Trimming removed 2 bases at V and 2 bases at J, with 4 bases between. The CDR3 region is CASSYRGNQPQHF. CDR3 in DNA: TGTGCCAGCAGTTACAGGGGCAATCAGCCCCAGCATTTT.

The chain uses TRBV7-8 and TRBJ2-1, with 7 bases identical to TRBD1. Unmatched junction bases numbered 2, after V lost 5 bases and J lost 4 bases. This CDR3 has 13 amino acids. Germline CDR1 is SGHVS and CDR2 is FQNEAQ. This CDR3 is CASSQGVYNEQFF. The CDR3 bases are TGTGCCAGCAGCCAGGGGGTGTACAATGAGCAGTTCTTC.

The chain joins TRBV7-8 to TRBJ1-6, with D uncertain. V lost 0 bases to trimming and J lost 8 bases, with 8 bases between them. The length of the CDR3 is 14 residues. Germline CDR1 reads SGHVS; CDR2 reads FQNEAQ. The CDR3 DNA reads TGTGCCAGCAGCTTAGCGGCGGGAGATTCACCCCTCCACTTT. It is translated as CASSLAAGDSPLHF.

This clone was seen a single time. The rearrangement uses TRBV6-5 and TRBJ2-7; 9 bases line up with TRBD1. CDR3 length equals 13 residues. Germline V gene sequence: CDR1 MNHEY, CDR2 SVGAGI. V shed 6 bases and J 3 bases; nucleotides not matched to a gene: 3. The CDR3 spells CASSPDRGYEQYF. The CDR3 DNA sequence: TGTGCCAGCAGCCCGGACAGGGGCTACGAGCAGTACTTC.

V is TRBV28 and J is TRBJ1-5; D remains unclear. Trimming cost V 2 bases and J 0 bases, with 8 bases left between them. CDR3 length: 15 residues. The germline V gene has CDR1 MDHEN and CDR2 SYDVKM. The chain's CDR3 is CASSLNSHSNQPQHF. For the CDR3, the DNA is TGTGCCAGCAGTTTAAACAGCCATAGCAATCAGCCCCAGCATTTT.

The genes are TRBV6-4 and TRBJ2-3, with D uncertain. The germline CDR1 and CDR2 sequences are MRHNA and SNTAGT. The CDR3 has 16 amino acids. V lost 0 bases, J lost 0 bases, and 10 bases lay in between. CDR3 sequence reads: CASSDSAAPSTDTQYF. The CDR3 DNA sequence: TGTGCCAGCAGTGACTCCGCGGCGCCTAGCACAGATACGCAGTATTTT.

The J gene is TRBJ2-1, the V gene TRBV4-3, with TRBD2 matching 13 bases. This CDR3 has 15 residues. Per the germline V gene, CDR1 is LGHNA and CDR2 is YSLEER. After removal of 3 bases from V and 7 bases from J, the junction contained 3 bases not matched to a gene. The CDR3 sequence is CASSHRLAGGNEQFF. The CDR3 DNA reads TGCGCCAGCAGCCATCGACTAGCGGGAGGTAATGAGCAGTTCTTC.